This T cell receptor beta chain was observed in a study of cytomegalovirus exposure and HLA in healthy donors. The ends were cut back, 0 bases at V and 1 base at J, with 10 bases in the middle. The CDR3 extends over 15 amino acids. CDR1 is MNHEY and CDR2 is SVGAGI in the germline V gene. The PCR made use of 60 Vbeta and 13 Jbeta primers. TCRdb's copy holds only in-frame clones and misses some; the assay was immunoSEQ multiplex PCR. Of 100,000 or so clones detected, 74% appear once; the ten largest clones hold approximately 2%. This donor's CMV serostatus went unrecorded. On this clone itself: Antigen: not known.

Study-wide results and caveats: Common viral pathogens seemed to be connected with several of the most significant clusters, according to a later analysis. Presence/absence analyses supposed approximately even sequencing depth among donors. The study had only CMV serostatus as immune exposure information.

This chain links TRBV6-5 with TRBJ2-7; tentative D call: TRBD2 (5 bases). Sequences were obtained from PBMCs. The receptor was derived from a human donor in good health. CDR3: CASSYSRVGSYEQYF. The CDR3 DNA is TGTGCCAGCAGTTACTCGAGGGTAGGATCCTACGAGCAGTACTTC.